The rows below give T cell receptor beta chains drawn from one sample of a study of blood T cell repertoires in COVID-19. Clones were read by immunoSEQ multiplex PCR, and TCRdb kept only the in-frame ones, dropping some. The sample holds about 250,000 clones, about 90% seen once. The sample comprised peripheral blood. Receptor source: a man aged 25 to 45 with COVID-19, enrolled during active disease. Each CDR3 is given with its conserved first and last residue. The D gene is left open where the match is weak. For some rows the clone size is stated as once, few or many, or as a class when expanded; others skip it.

TGTGCCAGCAGTTCTGAGGTTGAAAAACTGTTTTTT,CASSSEVEKLFF,TRBV12-3/TRBV12-4,.,TRBJ1-4,.
TGTGCCACCAGCAGAGATATCGGGGATTATGGCTACACCTTC,CATSRDIGDYGYTF,TRBV15,once,TRBJ1-2,.
TGTGCCAGCAGTTACGGAGACAGGGGGGTCGTGGAGACCCAGTACTTC,CASSYGDRGVVETQYF,TRBV6-5,.,TRBJ2-5,TRBD1
TGTGCCTGGAATGCAGGGGTGGAGACCCAGTACTTC,CAWNAGVETQYF,TRBV30,.,TRBJ2-5,.
TGTGCCAGTCCGCCCCGGGGGATGAACACTGAAGCTTTCTTT,CASPPRGMNTEAFF,TRBV19,.,TRBJ1-1,.
TGTGCCAGCAGCAAGGAGCGGGGGAACTACGAGCAGTACTTC,CASSKERGNYEQYF,TRBV21-1,.,TRBJ2-7,.
TGTGCCAGCAGCCTTCCCAGGGGGACCATATATTTT,CASSLPRGTIYF,TRBV3-1/TRBV3-2,.,TRBJ1-3,TRBD1
TGTGCCAGCAGCCGATCAGGGATAGCTAGGTACGAGCAGTACTTC,CASSRSGIARYEQYF,TRBV27,once,TRBJ2-7,.
TGTGCTAGTGGTTTTGCCCAGGGGGCGAGGCACTATGGCTACACCTTC,CASGFAQGARHYGYTF,TRBV12-5,.,TRBJ1-2,TRBD1
TGTGCCAGCAGTGAAGACAGGAACTATGGCTACACCTTC,CASSEDRNYGYTF,TRBV6-1,.,TRBJ1-2,.
TGTGCCAGCAGGAGACCGGGACAGGGGTCCTATGGCTACACCTTC,CASRRPGQGSYGYTF,TRBV6-5,.,TRBJ1-2,TRBD1
TGTGCCTGGAGTATCAGTGCTAACTATGGCTACACCTTC,CAWSISANYGYTF,TRBV30,.,TRBJ1-2,.
TGTGCCAGCTACAGGGGAGAAAACACCGGGGAGCTGTTTTTT,CASYRGENTGELFF,TRBV6-5,.,TRBJ2-2,TRBD1
TGTGCCAGCAGTCCTCGACTAGCGGGGGGGCCGGGCACAGATACGCAGTATTTT,CASSPRLAGGPGTDTQYF,TRBV6-6,.,TRBJ2-3,TRBD2
TGTGCCAGCAGCTCCCCCCAGGGTGGCTATGGCTACACCTTC,CASSSPQGGYGYTF,TRBV6-5,.,TRBJ1-2,.
TGCAGCGGGGGAGGACAGGCAGATACGCAGTATTTT,CSGGGQADTQYF,TRBV29-1,.,TRBJ2-3,.
TGTGCCAGCGGGCACGGGACAGGGGCTAATTCACCCCTCCACTTT,CASGHGTGANSPLHF,TRBV13,.,TRBJ1-6,TRBD1
TGCGCCAGCAGCTCAAGACAGGGGGTCGTGGGAAATGAGCAGTTCTTC,CASSSRQGVVGNEQFF,TRBV5-1,.,TRBJ2-1,TRBD1
TGTGCCAGCAGCCGGGACATCGGAAACACCATATATTTT,CASSRDIGNTIYF,TRBV11-2,.,TRBJ1-3,.
TGTGCCAGCAGCTTAGATCAGCGGAGTGAGCAGTTCTTC,CASSLDQRSEQFF,TRBV11-3,.,TRBJ2-1,.
TGTGCCAGCTCACCACCAACTAGCGGGGGACACAATGAGCAGTTCTTC,CASSPPTSGGHNEQFF,TRBV18,.,TRBJ2-1,TRBD2
TGTGCCAGCAGCTTGGGGCAGGGGGCAGAACATTTT,CASSLGQGAEHF,TRBV5-4,.,TRBJ1-5,TRBD1
TGTGCCAGCAGCTTGGGGGCTTCTCCCCCCTACAATGAGCAGTTCTTC,CASSLGASPPYNEQFF,TRBV5-5,.,TRBJ2-1,.
TGTGCCAGCAGTCCGGGACAGGGGGGTGATGAGCAGTTCTTC,CASSPGQGGDEQFF,TRBV11-3,.,TRBJ2-1,TRBD1
TGTGCCAGCAGCTCGAGCCGGGACAGGGGTGGTGGCTACACCTTC,CASSSSRDRGGGYTF,TRBV11-2,once,TRBJ1-2,TRBD1
TGTGCCAGCTCACCGCCGTCAATCCCAGGATATCAAGCTTTCTTT,CASSPPSIPGYQAFF,TRBV18,.,TRBJ1-1,.
TGTGCCTGGAGTATCGGACAGTACACTGAAGCTTTCTTT,CAWSIGQYTEAFF,TRBV30,once,TRBJ1-1,.
TGTGCCAGCAGTTACAGGGGGCCTTCTAATGAAAAACTGTTTTTT,CASSYRGPSNEKLFF,TRBV6-6,.,TRBJ1-4,TRBD1
TGTGCCAGCAGCCAAGATCAGGCCCGGTCGCCGTATGGCTACACCTTC,CASSQDQARSPYGYTF,TRBV4-2,.,TRBJ1-2,.
TGCGCCAGCAGCGCGGGACAGGGTCTTTTGAATAATTCACCCCTCCACTTT,CASSAGQGLLNNSPLHF,TRBV10-2,.,TRBJ1-6,TRBD1
TGTGCCAGCAGCTTAGATCGGCTAGCGGCGCAGTATTTT,CASSLDRLAAQYF,TRBV7-2,.,TRBJ2-3,TRBD2
TGTGCCAGCAGCCAGAGGGCCTCGAACACCGGGGAGCTGTTTTTT,CASSQRASNTGELFF,TRBV6-6,.,TRBJ2-2,.
TGCGCCAGCAGCATGACAGTTAACACTGAAGCTTTCTTT,CASSMTVNTEAFF,TRBV5-1,.,TRBJ1-1,.
TGCAGCGTTGAAGTGCGGGGAACCCCAAGTGCAACTAATGAAAAACTGTTTTTT,CSVEVRGTPSATNEKLFF,TRBV29-1,.,TRBJ1-4,.
TGTGCCAGCAGTTGGACTAGCGGGGGGGTTGGCAATGAGCAGTTCTTC,CASSWTSGGVGNEQFF,TRBV6-5,.,TRBJ2-1,TRBD2
TGTGCCAGCAGCCGCGGCACAGGGGGCTTCAATGAGCAGTTCTTC,CASSRGTGGFNEQFF,TRBV11-3,.,TRBJ2-1,TRBD1
TGTGCCATCAGTGCGCCGGACAGGGGGCAGGACGAGCAGTACTTC,CAISAPDRGQDEQYF,TRBV10-3,.,TRBJ2-7,TRBD1
TGTGCCAGCTCACCCAAGACAGGGGCGACTAATGAAAAACTGTTTTTT,CASSPKTGATNEKLFF,TRBV18,.,TRBJ1-4,TRBD1
TGTGCCAGCAGTTTCCAGGGAGGTACTGAAGCTTTCTTT,CASSFQGGTEAFF,TRBV27,.,TRBJ1-1,.
TGTGCCAGCAGCAACACTGGAGGGAAACAGCCCCAGCATTTT,CASSNTGGKQPQHF,TRBV6-6,.,TRBJ1-5,.
TGTGCCAGCAGTTTAACCAGGGATGGCAAAAACATTCAGTACTTC,CASSLTRDGKNIQYF,TRBV28,.,TRBJ2-4,.
TGTGCCAGCAGCCGGACAGGGGCGGATTCACCCCTCCACTTT,CASSRTGADSPLHF,TRBV5-6,.,TRBJ1-6,TRBD1
TGTGCCAGCTCCCCCCCTAGCGGGGGGCACATTTACGAGCAGTACTTC,CASSPPSGGHIYEQYF,TRBV18,.,TRBJ2-7,TRBD2
TGTGCCAGCAGCTTTCAAGCTCACTATGGCTACACCTTC,CASSFQAHYGYTF,TRBV5-6,.,TRBJ1-2,.
TGTGCCAGCAGTTTAAGGGCAGGGTGGCAGCCCCAGCATTTT,CASSLRAGWQPQHF,TRBV28,.,TRBJ1-5,.
TGTGCCAGCAGTTTCGCGGGTACGGCCATTCAGTACTTC,CASSFAGTAIQYF,TRBV12-3/TRBV12-4,.,TRBJ2-4,.
TGTGCCAGCAGCGCATGGACAGGGAGTAATGAAAAACTGTTTTTT,CASSAWTGSNEKLFF,TRBV9,.,TRBJ1-4,TRBD1
TGCGCCAGCAGCCAAGTACCGGGGGGCCTGAGCACAGATACGCAGTATTTT,CASSQVPGGLSTDTQYF,TRBV4-1,.,TRBJ2-3,.
TGTGCCACCAGACTTCGTACAGGGGGCAACACTGAAGCTTTCTTT,CATRLRTGGNTEAFF,TRBV7-9,.,TRBJ1-1,TRBD1
TGCGCCAGCAGCTTGGCCTTGGCAGGGGGGCAAGAGACCCAGTACTTC,CASSLALAGGQETQYF,TRBV5-1,.,TRBJ2-5,.
TGTGCCAGCAGCACAGCCCAGGACAGGAAAAACATTCAGTACTTC,CASSTAQDRKNIQYF,TRBV7-9,once,TRBJ2-4,TRBD1
TGCGCCAGCAGCCCCGGGACATCTATTTCTGAAGCTTTCTTT,CASSPGTSISEAFF,TRBV4-1,.,TRBJ1-1,.
TGTGCCAGCAGTTTGACGGTGAGCGGGCCCCAGCATTTT,CASSLTVSGPQHF,TRBV12-3/TRBV12-4,.,TRBJ1-5,.
TGTGCCAGCAGTAAGGGACAGGGGGGCGGAAACACCATATATTTT,CASSKGQGGGNTIYF,TRBV6-5,.,TRBJ1-3,TRBD1
TGTGCCAGCAGCCAGGGACTAGCGGGGGAGACCCAGTACTTC,CASSQGLAGETQYF,TRBV5-6,.,TRBJ2-5,TRBD2
TGCGCCAGCAGCCAAGTCCAGGGGCAGGCGGTTGAGCAGTTCTTC,CASSQVQGQAVEQFF,TRBV4-1,.,TRBJ2-1,.
TGTGCCAGCAGGGGACTAGCGGGGGTGGGTGAGCAGTTCTTC,CASRGLAGVGEQFF,TRBV2,.,TRBJ2-1,TRBD2